Listed below are T cell receptor beta chains from one sample, sequenced in a study of EBV T-cell therapy then PD-1 blockade in nasopharyngeal carcinoma. Their cognate antigens are unknown. Clones were sequenced by immunoSEQ multiplex PCR, and TCRdb holds only the in-frame ones, with some missing. The table shows about 17,000 clones, with approximately 88% occurring only once. The sequences come from CD8+ T cells from blood, collected at day 0 from a patient whose treatment included autologous EBV-specific T cells and nivolumab. These receptors came from a man aged 35-49 years with nasopharyngeal carcinoma. Each CDR3 is given with its conserved first and last residue. D genes are given only for firm matches. Clone size is shown for a subset of rows, as once, few, many or a class of expanded clone.

CDR3 DNA: TGTGCCAGCAGCTTAGCATCGGGCGGAGGGCCCGATACGCAGTATTTT; CDR3 protein: CASSLASGGGPDTQYF; D gene: .; clone size: .; CDR3 length: 16; V gene: TRBV7-8; J gene: TRBJ2-3
CDR3 DNA: TGTGCCAGCAGCCCGAGCGGGGGGAGGAACACCGGGGAGCTGTTTTTT; CDR3 protein: CASSPSGGRNTGELFF; D gene: TRBD2; clone size: .; CDR3 length: 16; V gene: TRBV9; J gene: TRBJ2-2
CDR3 DNA: TGTGCCAGCAGCTTAACCGACAATGGTCGGTACGAGCAGTACTTC; CDR3 protein: CASSLTDNGRYEQYF; D gene: .; clone size: .; CDR3 length: 15; V gene: TRBV7-9; J gene: TRBJ2-7
CDR3 DNA: TGTGCCAGCAGTCTAGGGGGGAAGAGGGATGGCTACACCTTC; CDR3 protein: CASSLGGKRDGYTF; D gene: .; clone size: once; CDR3 length: 14; V gene: TRBV7-8; J gene: TRBJ1-2
CDR3 DNA: TGTGCCAGCAGTGAATCTAGCGGGGGCTACAATGAGCAGTTCTTC; CDR3 protein: CASSESSGGYNEQFF; D gene: TRBD2; clone size: .; CDR3 length: 15; V gene: TRBV6-4; J gene: TRBJ2-1
CDR3 DNA: TGTGCCAGCAGTTACTGGGGAGAGCAGTACTTC; CDR3 protein: CASSYWGEQYF; D gene: .; clone size: .; CDR3 length: 11; V gene: TRBV6-2/TRBV6-3; J gene: TRBJ2-7
CDR3 DNA: TGTGCCACCAGTGATTTTATCAGGGAGCAAGAGACCCAGTACTTC; CDR3 protein: CATSDFIREQETQYF; D gene: .; clone size: .; CDR3 length: 15; V gene: TRBV24-1; J gene: TRBJ2-5
CDR3 DNA: TGTGCCAGCAGTTACGTCGGCATCGGGCCTTCCTACGAGCAGTACTTC; CDR3 protein: CASSYVGIGPSYEQYF; D gene: .; clone size: .; CDR3 length: 16; V gene: TRBV6-6; J gene: TRBJ2-7
CDR3 DNA: TGTGCCACCAGTGATGGAGGGATTAGCACAGATACGCAGTATTTT; CDR3 protein: CATSDGGISTDTQYF; D gene: .; clone size: .; CDR3 length: 15; V gene: TRBV24-1; J gene: TRBJ2-3
CDR3 DNA: TGTGCCAGCAGTTTATCGCTAGCGGGAGGCCCGGGGACCCAGTACTTC; CDR3 protein: CASSLSLAGGPGTQYF; D gene: TRBD2; clone size: once; CDR3 length: 16; V gene: TRBV27; J gene: TRBJ2-5
CDR3 DNA: TGCGCCAGCAGCCAACTCCAGAAACACCGGACTAGCGGGAATGAGCAGTTCTTC; CDR3 protein: CASSQLQKHRTSGNEQFF; D gene: TRBD2; clone size: once; CDR3 length: 18; V gene: TRBV4-3; J gene: TRBJ2-1
CDR3 DNA: TGCACCTGGGCCGGGGAGACTGAAGCTTTCTTT; CDR3 protein: CTWAGETEAFF; D gene: .; clone size: .; CDR3 length: 11; V gene: TRBV20-1; J gene: TRBJ1-1
CDR3 DNA: TGCGCCAGCAGCTTGGAGGCTAGCGGGGGGGCGTACGAGCAGTACTTC; CDR3 protein: CASSLEASGGAYEQYF; D gene: TRBD2; clone size: .; CDR3 length: 16; V gene: TRBV5-1; J gene: TRBJ2-7
CDR3 DNA: TGTGCCAGCAGTGATGGAAGGATCGGCTATGGCTACACCTTC; CDR3 protein: CASSDGRIGYGYTF; D gene: .; clone size: .; CDR3 length: 14; V gene: TRBV2; J gene: TRBJ1-2
CDR3 DNA: TGTGCCGCGGGCGCAACTAATGAAAAACTGTTTTTT; CDR3 protein: CAAGATNEKLFF; D gene: .; clone size: once; CDR3 length: 12; V gene: TRBV7-9; J gene: TRBJ1-4
CDR3 DNA: TGTGCCAGCAGCTTAGCGGGGGAGGACACTGAAGCTTTCTTT; CDR3 protein: CASSLAGEDTEAFF; D gene: .; clone size: .; CDR3 length: 14; V gene: TRBV7-8; J gene: TRBJ1-1
CDR3 DNA: TGCGCCAGCAGCCAACTGACAGGGGGGATGAAGGAGCAGTACTTC; CDR3 protein: CASSQLTGGMKEQYF; D gene: TRBD1; clone size: .; CDR3 length: 15; V gene: TRBV4-1; J gene: TRBJ2-7
CDR3 DNA: TGTGCCAGCTGGGACAGGGGTACCTCTGGGGCCAACGTCCTGACTTTC; CDR3 protein: CASWDRGTSGANVLTF; D gene: TRBD1; clone size: .; CDR3 length: 16; V gene: TRBV7-9; J gene: TRBJ2-6
CDR3 DNA: TGTGCCAGCAGCTTACTCGACAGGCCGACAGGGTTCCGCAAGACCTACGAGCAGTACTTC; CDR3 protein: CASSLLDRPTGFRKTYEQYF; D gene: TRBD1; clone size: .; CDR3 length: 20; V gene: TRBV7-8; J gene: TRBJ2-7
CDR3 DNA: TGTGCCAGCAGTTTCTACACAAAGAGCACTGAAGCTTTCTTT; CDR3 protein: CASSFYTKSTEAFF; D gene: .; clone size: .; CDR3 length: 14; V gene: TRBV28; J gene: TRBJ1-1